These 12 T cell receptor beta chains were sequenced from one sample in a study of human T cells and chemical hapten exposure. TCRdb re-derived calls from the RACE reads in MiXCR, one entry per CDR3 protein. The sample includes approximately 320,000 distinct CDR3 sequences, approximately 5% of them seen just once. Time point given: pre-sensitization, week 0. As to treatment: therapeutic diphenylcyclopropenone sensitization with weekly scalp DPC. The sequenced sample was whole blood, obtained in connection with sensitization to the hapten diphenylcyclopropenone (DPC). Receptor source: a woman in her late teens or twenties with alopecia areata. Some clones in this sample may be carry-over from other donors' samples.

The table lists this clonotype with many counts. The chain links TRBV7-2 to TRBJ2-3; TRBD2 is a possible D gene (6 bases). The V end lost 1 base, the J end lost 1 base, and 15 bases lay between the germline ends. This CDR3 has 17 residues. CDR1 and CDR2 (germline): SGHTA, FQGNSA. As DNA, the CDR3 is TGTGCCAGCAGCTTAGTGGGAGCCGGGACTGGCACAGATACGCAGTATTTT. Its protein is CASSLVGAGTGTDTQYF. Together with reference TRBV7-2 and TRBJ2-3, the CDR3 gives the full variable domain: GAGVSQSPSNKVTEKGKDVELRCDPISGHTALYWYRQSLGQGLEFLIYFQGNSAPDKSGLPSDRFSAERTGGSVSTLTIQRTQQEDSAVYLCASSLVGAGTGTDTQYFGPGTRLTVL.

This clonotype appeared many times. This sequence joins TRBV5-4 and TRBJ2-7; D might be TRBD2 (5 bases). Germline assignment: CDR1 SGHNT and CDR2 YYREEE (reference sequence). Trimming removed 2 bases from V and 2 bases from J, with 14 bases in between. The CDR3 spans 15 residues. The CDR3 DNA reads TGTGCCAGCAGCTTTGGGCCCGGAGGTCCCTACGAGCAGTACTTC. This codes for CASSFGPGGPYEQYF.

This clonotype appeared a few times. The genes are TRBV2 and TRBJ1-1, with a possible D match to TRBD1 (6 bases). The V and J ends lost 1 base and 7 bases respectively, with 16 bases between them. CDR3 size: 15 residues. Germline V gene lookup returns CDR1 SNHLY and CDR2 FYNNEI. Written as DNA, the CDR3 is TGTGCCAGCAGTGAAGGGGGGGCAGGGACAAGTGAAGCTTTCTTT. Protein: CASSEGGAGTSEAFF.

Within the sample, this clonotype is medium-sized. No DNA is shown, since the ends of the CDR3 on it are uncertain; the CDR3 is the one TCRdb lists. The genes are TRBV28 and TRBJ2-7; the table gives TRBD1 as D, unverified against the DNA. Germline V gene data show CDR1 as MDHEN and CDR2 as SYDVKM. The CDR3 is 15 amino acids long, termini counted. The CDR3 is CASSFGPGESYEQYF.

This clonotype was seen ten or more times. The gene calls are TRBV12-3 or TRBV12-4 and TRBJ1-5; D not certain. CDR3 length equals 16 residues. V lost 3 bases and J lost 0, with 12 bases in between. CDR3 in amino acids: CASSFGGLNSNQPQHF. CDR3 in DNA: TGTGCCAGCAGTTTCGGAGGGCTTAATAGCAATCAGCCCCAGCATTTT.

There are many counts of this clonotype. The V gene is TRBV4-2, the J gene TRBJ2-7, with 7 nucleotides matching TRBD1. Germline V gene data show CDR1 as LGHNA and CDR2 as YNFKEQ. V lost 2 bases, J lost 5 bases, and 9 bases stayed unmatched. CDR3 length equals 15 residues. CDR3 DNA sequence: TGTGCCAGCAGCCAAAAACAGGGGAACGCGGACGAGCAGTACTTC. This sequence encodes CASSQKQGNADEQYF.

This clonotype was picked up many times. V usage is TRBV29-1 and J usage is TRBJ1-1; a weak D match, TRBD1 (5 bases). Trimming stripped 4 bases from V and 6 bases from J, with 12 bases between. The CDR3 has 12 amino acids. Germline V gene sequence: CDR1 SQVTM, CDR2 ANQGSEA. CDR3 coding DNA: TGCAGCGTTGTTGGGGGGACTGCTGAAGCTTTCTTT. It yields the protein CSVVGGTAEAFF.

This clonotype was seen repeatedly, ten times or more. The CDR3 is CASSDRPQVRGQETQYF. The CDR3 DNA follows: TGTGCCAGCAGTGACCGGCCCCAGGTCCGGGGGCAAGAGACCCAGTACTTC. This rearrangement joins TRBV6-1 to TRBJ2-5, with D possibly being TRBD2 (6 bases). CDR1 is MNHNS, CDR2 SASEGT, per germline. V was clipped by 3 bases and J by 2 bases, with 19 bases between them. This CDR3 is 17 amino acids long.

This clonotype was detected many times. V usage is TRBV7-2 and J usage is TRBJ1-2; the D gene is possibly TRBD1 (6 bases). There are 16 residues in the CDR3. The germline CDR1 and CDR2 sequences are SGHTA and FQGNSA. Deletions cut 1 base from V and 7 bases from J, with 19 bases between. The CDR3 DNA reads as TGTGCCAGCAGCTTAGTTTACTCCGGGGGCGCGAGTGGCTACACCTTC. It yields the protein CASSLVYSGGASGYTF.

At least ten counts were recorded for this clonotype. The chain links TRBV12-3 or TRBV12-4 to TRBJ2-3, with 7 positions matching TRBD2. With 2 bases clipped from V and 5 bases from J, the junction kept 4 bases outside the gene matches. There are 14 residues in the CDR3. In DNA, the CDR3 is TGTGCCAGCAGTTTAAGCGGGGCCATAGATACGCAGTATTTT. It yields the protein CASSLSGAIDTQYF.

This clonotype has at least ten counts. The chain couples TRBV4-3 to TRBJ2-7, with unresolved D. The V and J ends lost 1 base and 0 bases respectively, with 10 bases between them. Germline values: CDR1 LGHNA, CDR2 YSLEER. The CDR3 extends over 15 amino acids. CDR3 region: CASSQGQDGSYEQYF. CDR3 nucleotides: TGCGCCAGCAGCCAAGGCCAGGACGGCTCCTACGAGCAGTACTTC.

This clonotype was recorded a few times. The rearrangement uses TRBV12-3 or TRBV12-4 and TRBJ1-1, with TRBD1 as a possible D gene (5 bases). With 3 bases removed from V and 3 bases from J, the gap between germline ends came to 8 bases. The CDR3 loop spans 13 amino acids. Here the CDR3 DNA reads TGTGCCAGCAGTTTTTACAGGTACACTGAAGCTTTCTTT. Protein product: CASSFYRYTEAFF.